Listed here are 22 T cell receptor beta chains from one sample, sequenced in a study of blood T cell repertoires in COVID-19. Clones were read by immunoSEQ multiplex PCR, and TCRdb kept only the in-frame ones, dropping some. Of 100,000 to 150,000 clones in the sample, around 87% were seen once. The sequenced sample was peripheral blood. The receptor source for this set is a man over 45 with acute or convalescent COVID-19.

The chain joins TRBV9 to TRBJ1-2; no clear D gene. Germline CDR1 and CDR2: SGDLS and YYNGEE. V lost 1 base to trimming and J lost 9 bases, with 13 bases between them. The CDR3 runs to 13 residues. The CDR3 is CASSVNGKSSYTF. DNA for the CDR3: TGTGCCAGCAGCGTAAACGGGAAGTCTAGCTACACCTTC.

The chain recombines TRBV5-1 with TRBJ2-3; 12 bases map to TRBD2. After removal of 0 bases from V and 4 bases from J, the junction contained 9 bases not matched to a gene. The CDR3 runs 18 residues. Germline values: CDR1 SGHRS, CDR2 YFSETQ. CDR3 nucleotides: TGCGCCAGCAGCTTGGAACTAGCGGGAGGAGCCGGGGCAGATACGCAGTATTTT. It translates to CASSLELAGGAGADTQYF.

This rearrangement joins TRBV28 to TRBJ2-7; TRBD1 aligns across 8 bases. The CDR3 is 14 residues long. Looked up from germline, CDR1 is MDHEN and CDR2 is SYDVKM. Unmatched junction bases numbered 12, after V lost 8 bases and J lost 6 bases. This CDR3 reads CASGTAGGRFEQYF. CDR3 nucleotides: TGTGCCAGCGGTACCGCAGGGGGCAGGTTCGAGCAGTACTTC.

In its sample, this clone was seen once. The rearrangement links TRBV29-1 to TRBJ1-1, with 10 bases that match TRBD1. This CDR3 is built from 14 residues. V was clipped by 6 bases and J by 4 bases; unmatched bases: 8. Germline assignment: CDR1 SQVTM and CDR2 ANQGSEA. In DNA, the CDR3 is TGCAGCGTGCTCGCCGGGACAGGGGCCACTGAAGCTTTCTTT. Amino acids: CSVLAGTGATEAFF.

This rearrangement joins TRBV6-5 to TRBJ2-2, with 7 bases matching TRBD1. The junction had 10 bases not matched to a gene; V was cut back by 7 bases and J by 5 bases. This CDR3 is built from 15 residues. Per germline, CDR1 MNHEY and CDR2 SVGAGI. CDR3 sequence: CASNPTGPGTGELFF. In DNA form, the CDR3 reads TGTGCCAGCAACCCGACAGGGCCGGGGACCGGGGAGCTGTTTTTT.

The V call is TRBV11-3, the J call TRBJ2-3, with D maybe TRBD2 (6 bases). CDR1 and CDR2 from the germline V gene are SGHNT and YENEEA. The length of the CDR3 is 16 residues. V lost 1 base, J lost 6 bases, and 17 bases lay in between. CDR3: CASSLVAGKREDTQYF. DNA for the CDR3: TGTGCCAGCAGCTTAGTGGCGGGAAAGAGGGAGGATACGCAGTATTTT. The full variable domain, its missing parts supplied by reference TRBV11-3 and TRBJ2-3, is EAGVVQSPRYKIIEKKQPVAFWCNPISGHNTLYWYLQNLGQGPELLIRYENEEAVDDSQLPKDRFSAERLKGVDSTLKIQPAELGDSAVYLCASSLVAGKREDTQYFGPGTRLTVL.

The chain carries TRBV9 and TRBJ1-2; 9 nucleotides line up with TRBD1. The germline CDR1 and CDR2 sequences are SGDLS and YYNGEE. V dropped 0 bases and J dropped 4; count of bases not matched to a gene: 10. This CDR3 comprises 17 residues. In DNA form, the CDR3 reads TGTGCCAGCAGCGTAGCCGGTTTGGGGACAGGGACCTATGGCTACACCTTC. Amino acids: CASSVAGLGTGTYGYTF.

The chain carries TRBV4-1 and TRBJ1-1; D gene unclear. The CDR3 is 14 amino acids. CDR1 is MGHRA and CDR2 is YSYEKL in the germline V gene. With 2 bases removed from V and 6 bases from J, the gap between germline ends came to 13 bases. The CDR3 region has the DNA TGCGCCAGCAGCCAATACACGGAGGCGGCTGAAGCTTTCTTT. It translates to CASSQYTEAAEAFF.

Note on this clone: The junction and the germline gene differ at one end; a read error may be behind it. The genes are TRBV29-1 and TRBJ2-5, with 11 bases that match TRBD2. The CDR3 is 15 amino acids. Germline loops: CDR1 SQVTM, CDR2 ANQGSEA. The CDR3 DNA sequence: TGCAGCGTGGAAGGGACTAGCGGACATCAAGAGACCCAGTACTTC. It is translated as CSVEGTSGHQETQYF.

This clone was observed a handful of times. In DNA, the CDR3 is TGCGCCAGCAGCTTGATTCTTGGCAGGATCTACGAGCAGTACTTC. It specifies CASSLILGRIYEQYF. J is TRBJ2-7 and V is TRBV5-1, with D uncertain. This CDR3 contains 15 residues. Germline V lookup: CDR1 SGHRS, CDR2 YFSETQ. Trimming removed 1 base from V and 3 bases from J, with 14 bases in between.

The chain employs TRBV3-1 (or the pseudogene TRBV3-2) and TRBJ2-1, with a weak D call TRBD2 (5 bases). CDR1 is LGHDT, CDR2 YNNKEL, per germline (reference sequence). The germline V and J ends were trimmed by 0 bases and 7 bases, with 7 bases remaining between them. The CDR3 totals 13 residues. The CDR3 coding sequence is TGTGCCAGCAGCCAAGAATCGGGGAATGAGCAGTTCTTC. The encoded protein is CASSQESGNEQFF.

The count of this clone is one. V gene TRBV27 combines with J gene TRBJ2-7; 9 positions agree with TRBD1. V gave up 0 bases and J gave up 4 bases; unmatched junction bases: 4. In germline, CDR1 is MNHEY, CDR2 SMNVEV (reference sequence). The CDR3 extends over 15 amino acids. CDR3: CASSLSGTGKYEQYF. The CDR3 DNA reads TGTGCCAGCAGTTTATCCGGGACAGGGAAATACGAGCAGTACTTC.

The chain employs TRBV7-8 and TRBJ1-1, with D tentatively TRBD1 (5 bases). Per germline, CDR1 SGHVS and CDR2 FQNEAQ. Trimming pared 5 bases from V and 1 base from J, leaving 14 bases between. The CDR3 length is 15 residues. The DNA for the CDR3 is TGTGCCAGCAGCACGGCAAGACAGCAGAACACTGAAGCTTTCTTT. Residues: CASSTARQQNTEAFF. Filled out from reference TRBV7-8 and TRBJ1-1, the complete variable domain reads GAGVSQSPRYKVAKRGQDVALRCDPISGHVSLFWYQQALGQGPEFLTYFQNEAQLDKSGLPSDRFFAERPEGSVSTLKIQRTQQEDSAVYLCASSTARQQNTEAFFGQGTRLTVV.

This clone was recorded at least ten times. The chain has TRBV2 and TRBJ1-3, with 9 bases aligning to TRBD1. Losses at the gene ends were 8 bases for V and 3 bases for J; bases not matched to a gene: 2. Germline V lookup: CDR1 SNHLY, CDR2 FYNNEI. This CDR3 has 13 amino acids. The CDR3 DNA follows: TGTGCCAGCCGGGACAGGGTTGGAAACACCATATATTTT. Its translation is CASRDRVGNTIYF.

The chain joins TRBV19 to TRBJ1-1; TRBD1 matches at 8 bases. This CDR3 comprises 13 residues. With 10 bases clipped from V and 3 bases from J, the junction kept 7 bases outside the gene matches. Germline V gene sequence: CDR1 LNHDA, CDR2 SQIVND (reference sequence). The CDR3 protein is CATQDRVHTEAFF. The CDR3 DNA reads as TGTGCCACCCAGGACAGGGTACACACTGAAGCTTTCTTT.

This clone was picked up a small number of times. This chain links TRBV3-1 (or the pseudogene TRBV3-2) with TRBJ1-2, with 8 nucleotides matching TRBD1. Germline CDR1 reads LGHDT; CDR2 reads YNNKEL (reference sequence). Unmatched junction bases numbered 4, after V lost 1 base and J lost 6 bases. The CDR3 is made up of 14 amino acids. The CDR3 DNA follows: TGTGCCAGCAGCCAAGGGACAGGGAGGAATGGCTACACCTTC. Protein sequence: CASSQGTGRNGYTF.

The chain uses TRBV10-2 and TRBJ1-1, with TRBD1 identical over 8 bases. J gave up 4 bases and V 6 bases, and 7 bases lay outside the gene matches. The CDR3 consists of 14 residues. Germline V gene data show CDR1 as WSHSY and CDR2 as SAAADI. The CDR3 sequence: CASREGQGSTEAFF. The CDR3 region has the DNA TGCGCCAGCAGGGAAGGACAGGGAAGCACTGAAGCTTTCTTT.

V is TRBV18 and J is TRBJ1-5; TRBD1 is a possible D gene (6 bases). Trimming took 4 bases from V and 1 from J, leaving 14 bases between them. Germline values: CDR1 KGHSH, CDR2 LQKENI. The CDR3 sequence is 16 residues long. CDR3 bases: TGTGCCAGCTCACGAGGGGGAGGGGCAAGCAATCAGCCCCAGCATTTT. The encoded protein is CASSRGGGASNQPQHF.

This chain joins TRBV6-2 or TRBV6-3 and TRBJ1-1; maybe TRBD1 (5 bases). The germline V gene encodes CDR1 MNHEY and CDR2 SVGEGT. This CDR3 region has 16 residues. V shed 3 bases and J shed 3 bases, with 17 bases lying between them. CDR3 protein: CASSYGGYRIDTEAFF. The CDR3 DNA reads as TGTGCCAGCAGTTATGGGGGGTACCGGATCGACACTGAAGCTTTCTTT.

V and J are TRBV18 and TRBJ1-5; TRBD1 matches at 8 bases. The CDR3 loop spans 16 amino acids. Germline lookup yields CDR1 KGHSH and CDR2 LQKENI. The junction had 3 bases not matched to a gene; V was cut back by 0 bases and J by 2 bases. The CDR3 sequence is CASSPPTGGGNQPQHF. The CDR3 nucleotides are TGTGCCAGCTCACCACCAACAGGGGGAGGCAATCAGCCCCAGCATTTT.

This rearrangement joins TRBV6-2 or TRBV6-3 to TRBJ2-2, with a possible D match to TRBD1 (6 bases). The CDR3 loop spans 15 amino acids. Trimming removed 6 bases from V and 0 bases from J, with 11 bases in between. The germline V gene has CDR1 MNHEY and CDR2 SVGEGT. DNA of the CDR3: TGTGCCAGCAGCCAAACAGGGTCGAACACCGGGGAGCTGTTTTTT. Translated, it gives CASSQTGSNTGELFF.

The CDR3 region is CASSLASGSEDTQYF. As DNA, the CDR3 is TGCGCCAGCAGCTTGGCTAGCGGGAGTGAAGATACGCAGTATTTT. The genes are TRBV5-1 and TRBJ2-3; 10 bases are shared with TRBD2. The germline V gene encodes CDR1 SGHRS and CDR2 YFSETQ. The CDR3 sequence is 15 residues long. J gave up 5 bases and V 0 bases, and 3 bases lay outside the gene matches.